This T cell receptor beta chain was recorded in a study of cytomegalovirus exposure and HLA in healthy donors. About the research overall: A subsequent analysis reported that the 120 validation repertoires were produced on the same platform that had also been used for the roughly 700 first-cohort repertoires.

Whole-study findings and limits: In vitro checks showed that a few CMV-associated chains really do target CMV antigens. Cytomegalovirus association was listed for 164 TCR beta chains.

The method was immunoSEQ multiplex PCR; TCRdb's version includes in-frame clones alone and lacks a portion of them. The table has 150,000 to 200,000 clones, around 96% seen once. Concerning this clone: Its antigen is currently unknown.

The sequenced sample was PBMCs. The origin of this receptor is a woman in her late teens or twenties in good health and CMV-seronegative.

The CDR3: CASSLMRTGFYEQYF. As DNA, the CDR3 is TGTGCCAGCAGCTTGATGCGGACAGGGTTCTACGAGCAGTACTTC. The chain has TRBV5-4 and TRBJ2-7, with 8 bases lining up with TRBD1. V trimming: 1 base; J trimming: 3 bases; junction bases outside the gene matches: 6. CDR1 and CDR2 (germline): SGHNT, YYREEE (reference sequence). This CDR3 comprises 15 residues.